This T cell receptor (beta chain) stems from a study of post-analysis software for immune sequencing data. In the study overall: Both relapsing-remitting and secondary progressive multiple sclerosis featured among the disease courses, as did progressive-relapsing multiple sclerosis. Study-wide results and limits: Among four or five TRBV segments more frequent in patients than controls were TRBV5-6, TRBV5-1 and TRBV20-1. Strong same-batch co-clustering of samples appeared with F measure clustering. Patients with multiple sclerosis recorded significantly lower normalized Chao1 diversity than controls, the study found.

TCR beta cDNA libraries included unique molecular identifiers. The authors obtained approximately 460,000 cDNA molecules from about 0.94 to 9.7 million T cells. TCRdb redid the calling of the PCR reads with MiXCR, one entry per CDR3 protein. In the table there are around 710,000 distinct CDR3 sequences, just over 45% of which are singletons. Notes on this clonotype: Its antigen is unidentified.

The CDR3 is 12 amino acids. Per the germline V gene, CDR1 is ENHRY and CDR2 is SYGVKD. V was shortened by 4 bases and J by 1 base, with 4 bases between the two germline ends. The genes are TRBV10-3 and TRBJ2-5, with unresolved D. Sequenced material: blood. This clonotype was obtained from a girl between 5 and 17 years old with multiple sclerosis. For the CDR3, the DNA is TGTGCCATCAGTGCCCTCCAAGAGACCCAGTACTTC. Its protein is CAISALQETQYF.